This passage covers 8 T cell receptor beta chains from one sample sequenced in a study of neurological immune-mediated disorders. MiXCR, run by TCRdb on the 5' RACE reads, gives a single entry per CDR3 protein. The profile shows 95,000 to 150,000 distinct CDR3 sequences, roughly 3.2% of them singletons. Sequenced material: PBMCs. The receptors come from a woman between 25 and 40 years old with multiple sclerosis.

This clonotype has at least ten counts. The V and J genes are TRBV3-1 and TRBJ2-1; 9 nucleotides align to TRBD1. Germline V gene sequence: CDR1 LGHDT, CDR2 YNNKEL (reference sequence). The CDR3 spans 17 residues. The V gene end was trimmed by 4 bases and the J gene end by 0 bases; junction bases not matched to a gene: 7. In DNA, the CDR3 is TGTGCCAGCAGCCGGAAAACAGGGGGCTTCTCCTACAATGAGCAGTTCTTC. Protein product: CASSRKTGGFSYNEQFF.

This clonotype was observed many times. The CDR3 nucleotides are TGTGCCAGCAGCCGGGACACCTACTCCTACAATGAGCAGTTCTTC. Protein: CASSRDTYSYNEQFF. The chain combines TRBV12-3 or TRBV12-4 with TRBJ2-1, with D possibly matching TRBD1 (6 bases). V lost 6 bases and J 0 bases, leaving 12 bases between the germline ends. The CDR3 extends over 15 amino acids.

This clonotype was seen many times. V and J are TRBV29-1 and TRBJ2-6; a weak D match, TRBD1 (6 bases). This CDR3 has 14 amino acids. With 6 bases removed from V and 1 base from J, the gap between germline ends came to 10 bases. From germline, CDR1 is SQVTM and CDR2 ANQGSEA. The CDR3 here is CSVWDTSGANVLTF. Written as DNA, the CDR3 is TGCAGCGTGTGGGACACGTCTGGGGCCAACGTCCTGACTTTC. The full variable domain, completed using reference TRBV29-1 and TRBJ2-6, is SAVISQKPSRDICQRGTSLTIQCQVDSQVTMMFWYRQQPGQSLTLIATANQGSEATYESGFVIDKFPISRPNLTFSTLTVSNMSPEDSSIYLCSVWDTSGANVLTFGAGSRLTVL.

Many counts were recorded for this clonotype. V is TRBV12-3 or TRBV12-4 and J is TRBJ2-2; 12 bases fit TRBD1. The V segment lost 5 bases and the J segment 6 bases; nucleotides outside the gene matches: 4. The CDR3 is 15 residues long. DNA for the CDR3: TGTGCCAGCAGTCCGGGACAGGGGGCATCCGGGGAGCTGTTTTTT. Translating it yields CASSPGQGASGELFF.

This clonotype appeared a few times. This clone may be a read error of a much larger clone one base away. This chain uses TRBV7-9 with TRBJ1-2, with D uncertain. Germline V gene lookup returns CDR1 SEHNR and CDR2 FQNEAQ (reference sequence). The CDR3 length is 12 residues. In DNA form, the CDR3 reads TGTGACGGAGCCGACCGGGACTATGGCTACACCTTC. Its translation: CDGADRDYGYTF.

This clonotype appeared many times. The chain combines TRBV7-2 with TRBJ1-1, with 7 bases that match TRBD1. CDR1 and CDR2 from the germline V gene are SGHTA and FQGNSA. This CDR3 region has 13 residues. Germline trimming cut 6 bases from V and 3 bases from J; bases unmatched to any gene: 4. In DNA, the CDR3 is TGTGCCAGCAGAAGGGGGCCGGACACTGAAGCTTTCTTT. Amino acid sequence: CASRRGPDTEAFF.

This clonotype was observed many times. V gene TRBV6-5 combines with J gene TRBJ2-7, with a weak D call TRBD2 (7 bases). Germline lookup yields CDR1 MNHEY and CDR2 SVGAGI. This CDR3 contains 12 residues. Trimming shortened V by 5 bases and J by 5 bases, and 10 bases separated the two germline ends. CDR3 in DNA: TGTGCCAGCAGTCAAGGGGGGGACGAGCAGTACTTC. Translation gives CASSQGGDEQYF.

This clonotype occurred many times. The J gene is TRBJ1-5, the V gene TRBV9; D is possibly TRBD1 (5 bases). In germline, CDR1 is SGDLS, CDR2 YYNGEE. Trimming left V 1 base short and J 0 bases short, with 8 bases between. The CDR3 has 15 amino acids. Here the CDR3 reads CASSVQGDSNQPQHF. CDR3 coding DNA: TGTGCCAGCAGCGTACAGGGAGATAGCAATCAGCCCCAGCATTTT.